The 6 T cell receptor beta chains presented below share a single source sample, sequenced in a study of T cells in tuberculosis. Libraries were prepared by immunoSEQ multiplex PCR; TCRdb keeps only in-frame clonotypes and omits some of them. The sample has about 58,000 clones; around 90% are singletons. After thawing and overnight rest, PBMC were stained with GMM-loaded CD1B tetramer, viability dye and anti-CD3 for sorting. The lipid loaded on the CD1B tetramers was C32 glucose monomycolate from Rhodococcus equi. Sequencing input: CD1b-GMM tetramer-negative cells sorted from PBMCs. The source is an adult woman with latent tuberculosis.

This clone was observed a single time. The J gene is TRBJ1-1, the V gene TRBV15; D possibly corresponds to TRBD1 (6 bases). The CDR3 consists of 15 residues. Germline V gene sequence: CDR1 LNHNV, CDR2 YYDKDF (reference sequence). Trimming took 3 bases from V and 4 from J, leaving 15 bases between them. Written as DNA, the CDR3 is TGTGCCACCAGCAGTGCCCAAACAGGGATCACTGAAGCTTTCTTT. Protein product: CATSSAQTGITEAFF.

The genes are TRBV28 and TRBJ1-1; the D is unclear. The CDR3 has 11 amino acids. Germline V CDR1 and CDR2: MDHEN, SYDVKM. The V gene lost 7 bases and the J gene lost 0 bases, with 3 bases spanning the gap. CDR3 in DNA: TGTGCCAGCACCATGAACACTGAAGCTTTCTTT. Protein: CASTMNTEAFF. The full variable domain, its missing parts supplied by reference TRBV28 and TRBJ1-1, is DVKVTQSSRYLVKRTGEKVFLECVQDMDHENMFWYRQDPGLGLRLIYFSYDVKMKEKGDIPEGYSVSREKKERFSLILESASTNQTSMYLCASTMNTEAFFGQGTRLTVV.

Written as DNA, the CDR3 is TGTGCCAGCAGCTTACCGGGACAGGGGCAGTTCTTC. It translates to CASSLPGQGQFF. The V gene is TRBV7-2, the J gene TRBJ2-1; 9 positions match TRBD1. This CDR3 region has 12 residues. The V segment lost 2 bases and the J segment 12 bases; nucleotides outside the gene matches: 2. Germline CDR1 SGHTA, CDR2 FQGNSA. The variable domain in full, completed from reference TRBV7-2 and TRBJ2-1, reads GAGVSQSPSNKVTEKGKDVELRCDPISGHTALYWYRQSLGQGLEFLIYFQGNSAPDKSGLPSDRFSAERTGGSVSTLTIQRTQQEDSAVYLCASSLPGQGQFFGPGTRLTVL.

As to this clone: The germline gene is not matched at one end of the junction; a read error may be the cause. The chain links TRBV4-2 to TRBJ1-2; possibly TRBD1 for D (5 bases). The CDR3 spans 14 residues. CDR1 and CDR2 (germline): LGHNA, YNFKEQ. The CDR3 region has the DNA TGTGCCAGCAGCCAAGGGAACAGGCAAAACCTTCCGCGTTTC. It encodes CASSQGNRQNLPRF.

This clone came up once. The CDR3 sequence is CAGGPESQGNTEAFF. The CDR3 DNA reads as TGCGCCGGCGGACCGGAAAGTCAGGGTAATACTGAAGCTTTCTTT. V and J are TRBV10-1 and TRBJ1-1, with D tentatively TRBD1 (5 bases). Looked up from germline, CDR1 is WNHNN and CDR2 is SYGVQD (reference sequence). The CDR3 extends over 15 amino acids. With 11 bases removed from V and 5 bases from J, the gap between germline ends came to 24 bases.

The V and J genes are TRBV7-9 and TRBJ2-6, with D unresolved. This CDR3 is 18 amino acids long. Germline CDR1 is SEHNR and CDR2 is FQNEAQ (reference sequence). Trimming removed 3 bases at V and 0 bases at J, with 15 bases between. CDR3 sequence: CASSLGRQEISGANVLTF. Written as DNA, the CDR3 is TGTGCCAGCAGCTTGGGTCGACAAGAGATCTCTGGGGCCAACGTCCTGACTTTC.